These 17 T cell receptor beta chains originate from one sample sequenced in a study of T cells expressing NK-cell markers. TCRdb reprocessed the 5' RACE reads and stores each CDR3 protein as one record, lacking DNA. Its clone listing holds 300,000 to 500,000 distinct CDR3 sequences. The specimen was blood T cells: a sorted CD56 or NKG2C T cell subset, CD4+ or CD8+ T cells, or bulk PBMC T cells (not recorded which). The origin of the receptors is a woman between 50 and 59 years old in good health.

The CDR3 here is CASSSLRYGDRGSTEAFF. The J gene is TRBJ1-1, the V gene TRBV7-9; with no DNA, the TCRdb D assignment of TRBD1 cannot be verified. CDR3 size: 18 residues. CDR1 is SEHNR and CDR2 is FQNEAQ in the germline V gene (reference sequence).

This chain links TRBV6-5 with TRBJ1-3; TCRdb selects TRBD1, and the lack of DNA leaves this call unchecked. Germline V gene data show CDR1 as MNHEY and CDR2 as SVGAGI. The length of the CDR3 is 14 residues. The CDR3 sequence: CASSYGTIGNTIYF.

The chain is built from TRBV12-3 or TRBV12-4 and TRBJ2-3. This CDR3 spans 13 amino acids. The CDR3 spells CASSPYAADTQYF.

The V call is TRBV6-5, the J call TRBJ2-5; TCRdb outputs TRBD2, but without DNA this stays unchecked. There are 15 residues in the CDR3. Germline CDR1 MNHEY, CDR2 SVGAGI. Here the CDR3 reads CASSPTSAPQETQYF.

V gene TRBV5-1 combines with J gene TRBJ2-1; TCRdb calls TRBD1, which cannot be checked without DNA. This CDR3 contains 15 residues. Germline values: CDR1 SGHRS, CDR2 YFSETQ. CDR3 sequence: CASSLAGQGPDEQFF.

This chain uses TRBV25-1 with TRBJ2-1; without DNA, the TCRdb call of TRBD1 cannot be checked. CDR3 length: 15 residues. Germline V lookup: CDR1 MGHDK, CDR2 SYGVNS. This CDR3 is CASSEFPGADNEQFF.

This rearrangement joins TRBV11-2 to TRBJ2-1; TCRdb proposes TRBD1, but this gene call is untestable without DNA. This CDR3 contains 15 residues. Germline CDR1 SGHAT, CDR2 FQNNGV. The CDR3 here is CASSLVSDYYNEQFF.

CDR3: CASSLDRLHPAYNEQFF. The V and J genes are TRBV7-8 and TRBJ2-1; as DNA is missing, the TRBD1 call by TCRdb cannot be tested. The germline V gene encodes CDR1 SGHVS and CDR2 FQNEAQ. There are 17 residues in the CDR3.

The V gene is TRBV11-2, the J gene TRBJ2-7; TCRdb returns TRBD2, unconfirmable since there is no DNA. The CDR3 spans 17 residues. Per germline, CDR1 SGHAT and CDR2 FQNNGV. CDR3 protein: CASSIWWDYPNSYEQYF.

The chain links TRBV4-1 to TRBJ2-4; TCRdb calls TRBD1, which cannot be checked without DNA. The CDR3 has 16 amino acids. The germline V gene encodes CDR1 MGHRA and CDR2 YSYEKL. The CDR3 is CASSQAGVGAKNIQYF.

The genes are TRBV12-3 or TRBV12-4 and TRBJ1-3; TCRdb picks TRBD1, but there is no DNA to check that call. The CDR3 consists of 14 residues. CDR3 sequence: CASRGTGAGNTIYF.

V gene TRBV29-1 combines with J gene TRBJ2-2; TCRdb selects TRBD2, and the lack of DNA leaves this call unchecked. In germline, CDR1 is SQVTM, CDR2 ANQGSEA. The CDR3 is made up of 14 amino acids. This CDR3 is CSVAFLAGAGELFF.

The V and J genes are TRBV25-1 and TRBJ2-1; the TRBD2 assignment by TCRdb is unverifiable without DNA. The CDR3 length is 16 residues. Germline loops: CDR1 MGHDK, CDR2 SYGVNS. The CDR3 sequence is CASIKSAGLGGNEQFF.

This chain connects TRBV6-5 to TRBJ1-5. Germline lookup yields CDR1 MNHEY and CDR2 SVGAGI. CDR3 length: 14 residues. The chain's CDR3 is CASSPERGDQPQHF.

J is TRBJ2-7 and V is TRBV4-2; there is no DNA to check the TCRdb D call of TRBD1. The germline V gene has CDR1 LGHNA and CDR2 YNFKEQ. The CDR3 runs 17 residues. This chain's CDR3 is CASSQEEGTGAFYEQYF.

The V gene is TRBV12-3 or TRBV12-4, the J gene TRBJ2-5; with no DNA, the TCRdb D assignment of TRBD2 cannot be verified. The CDR3 is 16 amino acids. The CDR3 region is CASRDGTSGMTETQYF.

The genes are TRBV4-1 and TRBJ2-2; no DNA is available, so the TRBD1 call from TCRdb remains unchecked. CDR3 length: 19 amino acids. The germline gives CDR1 MGHRA, CDR2 YSYEKL. CDR3 in amino acids: CASSQEPRSGTGGAGELFF.